One and the same sample provided the 17 T cell receptor beta chains below, sequenced in a study of shared clonotypes between healthy human individuals. This table comes from immunoSEQ multiplex PCR, and its TCRdb copy is limited to in-frame clones, with some not included. The table has over a million clones, roughly 96% seen once. The sample consisted of naive CD4+ T cells sorted from blood. Subset meaning: CD45RA+ positively selected. All receptors come from a man younger than 40 in good health.

The chain carries TRBV6-1 and TRBJ2-7; weak D call: TRBD1 (5 bases). The germline gives CDR1 MNHNS, CDR2 SASEGT. Trimming took off 7 bases at V and 0 bases at J, with 13 bases between the two ends. CDR3 size: 14 residues. The CDR3 DNA follows: TGTGCCAGCATCGGACATTTGAGCTCCTACGAGCAGTACTTC. Translating it yields CASIGHLSSYEQYF.

The chain has TRBV5-8 and TRBJ2-7; 11 bases are a match to TRBD1. Germline trimming cut 3 bases from V and 7 bases from J; bases unmatched to any gene: 6. Germline lookup yields CDR1 SGHTS and CDR2 YDEGEE. The CDR3 length is 14 residues. DNA of the CDR3: TGTGCCAGCAGCTCGGACAGGGGGCTGAGGGAGCAGTACTTC. Translating gives CASSSDRGLREQYF.

The rearrangement uses TRBV5-1 and TRBJ2-3; TRBD2 aligns across 11 bases. CDR3 length: 16 amino acids. J lost 6 bases, V lost 4 bases, and 10 bases had no gene match. Per the germline V gene, CDR1 is SGHRS and CDR2 is YFSETQ. The CDR3 spells CASSEGLADPLDTQYF. The CDR3 nucleotides read TGCGCCAGCAGCGAGGGACTAGCGGATCCTTTGGATACGCAGTATTTT.

The V call is TRBV6-5, the J call TRBJ2-7, with D uncertain. Trimming took off 4 bases at V and 1 base at J, with 17 bases between the two ends. The CDR3 runs to 16 residues. Germline values: CDR1 MNHEY, CDR2 SVGAGI. CDR3 coding DNA: TGTGCCAGCAGTTCGCGACATACCTTACCTTCCTACGAGCAGTACTTC. Protein sequence: CASSSRHTLPSYEQYF.

V usage is TRBV18 and J usage is TRBJ2-1; no firm D call. The CDR3 loop spans 13 amino acids. The germline CDR1 and CDR2 sequences are KGHSH and LQKENI. V dropped 4 bases and J dropped 9 bases, with 13 bases sitting between them. The CDR3 protein is CASSLEKQTEQFF. CDR3 DNA sequence: TGTGCCAGCTCACTCGAAAAGCAGACTGAGCAGTTCTTC. Full variable domain (remainder filled in from reference TRBV18 and TRBJ2-1): NAGVMQNPRHLVRRRGQEARLRCSPMKGHSHVYWYRQLPEEGLKFMVYLQKENIIDESGMPKERFSAEFPKEGPSILRIQQVVRGDSAAYFCASSLEKQTEQFFGPGTRLTVL.

The rearrangement joins TRBV19 to TRBJ2-7; 10 bases line up with TRBD2. Germline V gene data show CDR1 as LNHDA and CDR2 as SQIVND (reference sequence). CDR3 length: 16 amino acids. V was clipped by 4 bases and J by 0 bases; unmatched bases: 6. The CDR3 loop reads CASSNALAGASYEQYF. DNA for the CDR3: TGTGCCAGTAGTAATGCCCTAGCGGGGGCCTCCTACGAGCAGTACTTC.

The rearrangement joins TRBV27 to TRBJ1-4; D not resolved. From germline, CDR1 is MNHEY and CDR2 SMNVEV (reference sequence). Deletions cut 6 bases from V and 3 bases from J, with 11 bases between. The CDR3 loop spans 14 amino acids. The CDR3 DNA sequence: TGTGCCAGCAGCAAGTTCGGCTCTAATGAAAAACTGTTTTTT. The encoded protein is CASSKFGSNEKLFF.

Of note for this clone: This CDR3 is also generated by other DNA sequences in the sample. The V gene is TRBV9, the J gene TRBJ1-2; TRBD1 matches 9 bases. The trim removed 3 bases at V and 4 bases at J, leaving 10 bases unmatched. CDR1 and CDR2 (germline): SGDLS, YYNGEE. This CDR3 comprises 16 residues. CDR3 in DNA: TGTGCCAGCAGCGAGGGGCCGGGACAGGGCAGCTATGGCTACACCTTC. It is translated as CASSEGPGQGSYGYTF.

Comment on this clone: The sample carries other DNA sequences with the same CDR3. The rearrangement joins TRBV7-9 to TRBJ2-5, with D unresolved. The CDR3 extends over 11 amino acids. V dropped 5 bases and J dropped 2 bases, with 3 bases sitting between them. CDR1 is SEHNR and CDR2 is FQNEAQ in the germline V gene (reference sequence). CDR3 sequence: CASSPQETQYF. The CDR3 nucleotides read TGTGCCAGCAGCCCTCAAGAGACCCAGTACTTC.

J is TRBJ2-7 and V is TRBV6-1, with D hard to call. Germline V gives CDR1 MNHNS, CDR2 SASEGT. The CDR3 consists of 13 residues. Trimming removed 5 bases at V and 2 bases at J, with 10 bases between. The CDR3 sequence: CASSLAKTYEQYF. For the CDR3, the DNA is TGTGCCAGCAGTTTGGCCAAAACCTACGAGCAGTACTTC.

This rearrangement joins TRBV6-5 to TRBJ2-2; D ambiguous. The germline V gene has CDR1 MNHEY and CDR2 SVGAGI. V lost 4 bases to trimming and J lost 7 bases, with 7 bases between them. This CDR3 has 12 residues. The CDR3, as DNA: TGTGCCAGCAGTTCCCTTAACGGGGAGCTGTTTTTT. Translated: CASSSLNGELFF.

The J gene is TRBJ2-1, the V gene TRBV27; TRBD1 matches at 10 bases. V gave up 5 bases and J gave up 5 bases; unmatched junction bases: 18. The germline gives CDR1 MNHEY, CDR2 SMNVEV (reference sequence). The CDR3 extends over 19 amino acids. CDR3 sequence: CASSRREPVGTGAHNEQFF. The CDR3, as DNA: TGTGCCAGCAGTCGTAGGGAACCCGTCGGGACAGGGGCGCACAATGAGCAGTTCTTC.

The chain recombines TRBV11-3 with TRBJ2-1, with a weak D call TRBD1 (5 bases). The V gene lost 6 bases and the J gene lost 9 bases, with 9 bases spanning the gap. Germline V gene lookup returns CDR1 SGHNT and CDR2 YENEEA. The CDR3 loop spans 11 amino acids. The chain's CDR3 is CASSLGAEQFF. DNA of the CDR3: TGTGCCAGCAGTCTAGGGGCTGAGCAGTTCTTC.

This clone was found once. The sample carries other DNA sequences with the same CDR3. J is TRBJ2-5 and V is TRBV5-1, with TRBD2 identical over 12 bases. V shed 0 bases and J 4 bases; nucleotides not matched to a gene: 4. The CDR3 has 16 residues. The germline V gene has CDR1 SGHRS and CDR2 YFSETQ. This CDR3 reads CASSLGLAGEGETQYF. CDR3 coding DNA: TGCGCCAGCAGCTTGGGACTAGCGGGAGAGGGAGAGACCCAGTACTTC.

The chain has TRBV10-2 and TRBJ2-3; tentative D call: TRBD1 (8 bases). This CDR3 contains 20 residues. The germline V gene has CDR1 WSHSY and CDR2 SAAADI. The ends were cut back, 4 bases at V and 2 bases at J, with 28 bases in the middle. CDR3 in amino acids: CASSGLGQGGASGITDTQYF. The DNA of the CDR3 is TGCGCCAGCAGTGGCTTAGGACAGGGTGGGGCTAGCGGAATCACAGATACGCAGTATTTT.

The chain combines TRBV5-1 with TRBJ2-7; TRBD1 might be the D (6 bases). Germline CDR1 is SGHRS and CDR2 is YFSETQ. This CDR3 comprises 15 residues. V shed 0 bases and J shed 3 bases, with 13 bases lying between them. The CDR3 reads CASSLDVGGSYEQYF. CDR3 nucleotides: TGCGCCAGCAGCTTGGACGTAGGGGGTAGCTACGAGCAGTACTTC.

J is TRBJ1-5 and V is TRBV28, with D perhaps TRBD1 (5 bases). This CDR3 region has 15 residues. Trimming removed 7 bases at V and 6 bases at J, with 19 bases between. Germline loops: CDR1 MDHEN, CDR2 SYDVKM. CDR3 nucleotide sequence: TGTGCCAGCACCCCTCCGGGCAGGGCTGGTCAGCCCCAGCATTTT. Residues: CASTPPGRAGQPQHF.